One T cell receptor (beta chain) is described in this entry. The CDR3 sequence is 16 residues long. Germline CDR1 reads LGHNA; CDR2 reads YSLEER. The V and J ends lost 4 bases and 5 bases, in that order; junction bases with no gene match: 7. The data were produced by immunoSEQ multiplex PCR, yet TCRdb's version contains in-frame clones alone and is incomplete. The sample has about 660,000 clones; roughly 90% are singletons. The data derive from a study of shared T cell receptors in the human thymus. The sample was also reused in another study, on human thymus T cells. That source reports: In corrective heart surgery, resections were taken, and these provided the thymus tissue.

Sequencing was done on a sample of thymocytes. The source of this sequence is a boy in the first two years of life with a congenital heart defect. This chain connects TRBV4-3 to TRBJ2-5; 13 nucleotides line up with TRBD2. The CDR3 DNA follows: TGCGCCAGCAGCCCCGGGACTAGCGGGACGTCCGAGACCCAGTACTTC. It specifies CASSPGTSGTSETQYF.